The 9 T cell receptor beta chains presented below share a single source sample, sequenced in a study of blood T cell repertoires in COVID-19. Only in-frame clones appear in the TCRdb table, and some are missing; sequencing was by immunoSEQ multiplex PCR. Here the sample spans around 70,000 clones, around 86% being singletons. The sample comprised peripheral blood. These receptor sequences come from a woman aged 18-29 years with acute or convalescent COVID-19.

The chain employs TRBV5-5 and TRBJ1-1; D not resolved. Germline loops: CDR1 SGHKS, CDR2 YYEKEE (reference sequence). The CDR3 extends over 13 amino acids. Trimming stripped 4 bases from V and 4 bases from J, with 11 bases between. The CDR3 region is CASSRRATTEAFF. As DNA, the CDR3 is TGTGCCAGCAGCCGGAGGGCTACCACTGAAGCTTTCTTT.

This chain links TRBV7-2 with TRBJ2-3, with 13 bases that match TRBD2. This CDR3 comprises 16 residues. Germline assignment: CDR1 SGHTA and CDR2 FQGNSA. V trimming: 5 bases; J trimming: 5 bases; junction bases outside the gene matches: 7. For the CDR3, the DNA is TGTGCCAGCAGCCCTCTACTAGCGGGAGGGTTAGATACGCAGTATTTT. It translates to CASSPLLAGGLDTQYF.

The chain carries TRBV5-6 and TRBJ1-1; D not certain. The CDR3 sequence is 12 residues long. The V and J ends lost 0 bases and 5 bases respectively, with 5 bases between them. Germline loops: CDR1 SGHDT, CDR2 YYEEEE. For the CDR3, the DNA is TGTGCCAGCAGCTTGGGGCCGACTGAAGCTTTCTTT. It is translated as CASSLGPTEAFF. Using reference TRBV5-6 and TRBJ1-1 for the parts outside the CDR3, the full variable domain is DAGVTQSPTHLIKTRGQQVTLRCSPKSGHDTVSWYQQALGQGPQFIFQYYEEEERQRGNFPDRFSGHQFPNYSSELNVNALLLGDSALYLCASSLGPTEAFFGQGTRLTVV.

In its sample, this clone was seen once. This chain uses TRBV19 with TRBJ2-7, with TRBD1 matching over 10 bases. CDR3 length equals 17 residues. Germline V gives CDR1 LNHDA, CDR2 SQIVND (reference sequence). V trimming: 7 bases; J trimming: 3 bases; junction bases outside the gene matches: 15. This CDR3 reads CASIHPGVGQGDYEQYF. The CDR3 nucleotides are TGTGCCAGTATCCATCCCGGGGTTGGACAGGGGGACTACGAGCAGTACTTC.

The CDR3 DNA reads TGTGCCTGGAGTCCCAGAAGCACTGAAGCTTTCTTT. This encodes CAWSPRSTEAFF. This chain uses TRBV30 with TRBJ1-1, with D uncertain. The CDR3 is 12 residues long. The germline CDR1 and CDR2 sequences are GTSNPN and SVGIG (reference sequence). V lost 2 bases and J 4 bases, leaving 8 bases between the germline ends. Using reference TRBV30 and TRBJ1-1 for the parts outside the CDR3, the full variable domain is SQTIHQWPATLVQPVGSPLSLECTVEGTSNPNLYWYRQAAGRGLQLLFYSVGIGQISSEVPQNLSASRPQDRQFILSSKKLLLSDSGFYLCAWSPRSTEAFFGQGTRLTVV.

Notes on this clone: The junction does not match germline at one end; this may be a read error. The chain is built from TRBV6-1 and TRBJ1-5, with a possible D match to TRBD1 (6 bases). Germline CDR1 MNHNS, CDR2 SASEGT. The CDR3 totals 14 residues. As DNA, the CDR3 is TGTGCCAGCAGCGAAGGGGGGGAAAGGCAGCCCCAGCATTTT. Its translation is CASSEGGERQPQHF.

This sequence joins TRBV7-2 and TRBJ1-5; D is perhaps TRBD1 (6 bases). The V end lost 5 bases, the J end lost 11 bases, and 16 bases lay between the germline ends. This CDR3 comprises 13 residues. Looked up from germline, CDR1 is SGHTA and CDR2 is FQGNSA. The CDR3 loop reads CASSVAGARAQHF. The DNA of the CDR3 is TGTGCCAGCAGCGTCGCAGGGGCCCGGGCCCAGCATTTT.

The CDR3, as DNA: TGTGCCAGCAGCGCCGAGGGACAGGGGGCATGGGGCACTGAAGCTTTCTTT. As protein: CASSAEGQGAWGTEAFF. The chain recombines TRBV2 with TRBJ1-1; 12 bases agree with TRBD1. The germline V gene encodes CDR1 SNHLY and CDR2 FYNNEI. The ends lost 6 bases at V and 4 bases at J; junction bases unmatched: 12. The CDR3 totals 17 residues.

The gene calls are TRBV6-5 and TRBJ1-2, with D possibly matching TRBD1 (5 bases). Germline V lookup: CDR1 MNHEY, CDR2 SVGAGI. V lost 0 bases to trimming and J lost 5 bases, with 13 bases between them. The CDR3 contains 15 residues. The CDR3 spells CASSYSSDSYYGYTF. CDR3 sequence (DNA): TGTGCCAGCAGTTACTCGAGTGACAGCTATTATGGCTACACCTTC.